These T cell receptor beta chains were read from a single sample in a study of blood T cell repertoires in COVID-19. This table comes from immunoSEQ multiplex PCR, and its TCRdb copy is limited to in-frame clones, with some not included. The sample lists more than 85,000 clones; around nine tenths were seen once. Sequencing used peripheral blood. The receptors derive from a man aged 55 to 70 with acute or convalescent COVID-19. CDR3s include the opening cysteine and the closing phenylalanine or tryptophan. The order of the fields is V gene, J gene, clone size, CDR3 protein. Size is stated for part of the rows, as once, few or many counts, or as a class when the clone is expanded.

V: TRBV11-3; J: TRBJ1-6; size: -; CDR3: CASSFSGHVLHF
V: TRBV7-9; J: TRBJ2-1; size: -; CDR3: CASRPIAGAYNEQFF
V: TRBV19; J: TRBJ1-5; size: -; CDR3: CASSIDHGYNQPQHF
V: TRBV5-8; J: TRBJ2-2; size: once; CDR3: CASSYEGGSGELFF
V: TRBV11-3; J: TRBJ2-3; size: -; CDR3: CASGLAGGTDTQYF
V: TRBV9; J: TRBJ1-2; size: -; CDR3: CASSAAPQGLAGYTF
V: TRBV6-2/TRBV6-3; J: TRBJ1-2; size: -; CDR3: CASSYLTDANYGYTF
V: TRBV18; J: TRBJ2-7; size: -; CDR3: CASSPGRSGVEQYF
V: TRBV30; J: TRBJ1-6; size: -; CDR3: CAWGTTPNSPLHF
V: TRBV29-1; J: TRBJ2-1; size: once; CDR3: CSVSRGSEQFF
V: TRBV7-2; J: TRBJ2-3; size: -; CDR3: CASSLVRLTDTQYF
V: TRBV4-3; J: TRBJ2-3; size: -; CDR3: CASSQDGGASTDTQYF
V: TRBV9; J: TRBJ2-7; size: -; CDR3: CASSVDWTSGNREQYF
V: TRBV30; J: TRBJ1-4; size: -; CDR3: CAWSEQTDVNKLFF
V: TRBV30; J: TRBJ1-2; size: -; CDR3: CAWNPGTGVFSANYGYTF
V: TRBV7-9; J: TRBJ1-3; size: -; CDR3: CASSLPGQGNTIYF
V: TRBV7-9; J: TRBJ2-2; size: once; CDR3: CASSPTGGANTGELFF
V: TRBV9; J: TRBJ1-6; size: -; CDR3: CASSVDAGGESPLHF
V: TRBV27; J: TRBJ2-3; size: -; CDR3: CASSLDREDTQYF
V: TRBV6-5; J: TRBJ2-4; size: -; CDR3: CASSYSTGTKNIQYF
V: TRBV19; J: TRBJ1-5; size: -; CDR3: CASSMFGQGASSNQPQHF
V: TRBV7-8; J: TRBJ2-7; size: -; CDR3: CASSWGWTTGGEQYF